Reported below is one T cell receptor (beta chain). The CDR3 totals 16 residues. The data were produced by immunoSEQ multiplex PCR, yet TCRdb's version contains in-frame clones alone and is incomplete. The table shows about 33,000 clones, with nearly 90% occurring only once. These data are taken from a study of preoperative IRX-2 immunotherapy in early breast cancer. Documented treatment: preoperative locoregional IRX-2 cytokine immunotherapy. This phase Ib study tested locoregional IRX-2 cytokine immunotherapy given before surgery. The specimen was tumor tissue, collected after IRX-2 immunotherapy. The clonotype originates from a human donor with breast cancer. The chain combines TRBV7-5 with TRBJ2-1; TRBD2 reflects the table's D call only, with no check against the DNA. TRBV7-5 is designated a pseudogene. The CDR3 DNA reads TGTGCCAGCAGCTATTCAACTAGCGGGAGTCCCTATGAGCAGTTCTTC. Protein product: CASSYSTSGSPYEQFF.